These 29 T cell receptor beta chains originate from one sample sequenced in a study of T-cell memory formation after mild COVID-19. TCRdb redid the calling of the 5' RACE reads with MiXCR, one entry per CDR3 protein. The sample contains 450,000 or so distinct CDR3 sequences, 15% to 25% of which appear only once. The sequencing sample was made of PBMCs or a T cell subset sorted from them (not recorded which). The receptors originated from an adult woman who had mild COVID-19 (a few samples of this study predate the infection). Cell type and time point are not known.

The CDR3 region has the DNA TGTGCCAGCGCACGGGGGGTCCCCGGCAATGAGCAGTTCTTC. Residues: CASARGVPGNEQFF. V is TRBV19 and J is TRBJ2-1, with 7 nucleotides matching TRBD2. V lost 9 bases, J lost 6 bases, and 11 bases stayed unmatched. Germline V gene data show CDR1 as LNHDA and CDR2 as SQIVND (reference sequence). This CDR3 is 14 amino acids long.

V and J are TRBV7-2 and TRBJ2-1; 9 positions agree with TRBD1. From germline, CDR1 is SGHTA and CDR2 FQGNSA. The V segment lost 3 bases and the J segment 8 bases; nucleotides outside the gene matches: 14. The CDR3 is 17 amino acids. The CDR3 DNA reads as TGTGCCAGCAGCTTTGGAGTGCCGGGACAGGGTCATCATGAGCAGTTCTTC. As protein: CASSFGVPGQGHHEQFF.

Here the CDR3 reads CASSWGYSYEQYF. The CDR3 DNA reads TGTGCCAGCAGTTGGGGTTACTCCTACGAGCAGTACTTC. This chain connects TRBV27 to TRBJ2-7; D gene unclear. Germline V gives CDR1 MNHEY, CDR2 SMNVEV (reference sequence). V gave up 4 bases and J gave up 0 bases, with 7 bases separating them. The CDR3 length is 13 residues.

The chain is built from TRBV29-1 and TRBJ2-1; 12 bases are a match to TRBD1. CDR1 is SQVTM, CDR2 ANQGSEA, per germline. The CDR3 has 17 amino acids. The V gene end was trimmed by 6 bases and the J gene end by 9 bases; junction bases not matched to a gene: 18. The CDR3 bases are TGCAGCGTAGACCACCGGATCGGGACAGGGGGCATGCGTGAGCAGTTCTTC. Amino acids: CSVDHRIGTGGMREQFF.

V is TRBV7-2 and J is TRBJ1-2, with TRBD1 identical over 7 bases. The CDR3 is 13 amino acids. From germline, CDR1 is SGHTA and CDR2 FQGNSA. The junction had 8 bases not matched to a gene; V was cut back by 5 bases and J by 8 bases. The CDR3 region is CASSRGRITGYTF. Here the CDR3 DNA reads TGTGCCAGCAGCAGGGGGCGGATTACGGGCTACACCTTC.

The CDR3 DNA sequence: TGTGCCAGCAGTTACTCGGGGGGGAGTCAAGAGACCCAGTACTTC. Translating gives CASSYSGGSQETQYF. The gene calls are TRBV6-5 and TRBJ2-5; 7 bases align to TRBD2. Germline loops: CDR1 MNHEY, CDR2 SVGAGI. Unmatched junction bases numbered 3, after V lost 0 bases and J lost 2 bases. The CDR3 totals 15 residues.

The gene calls are TRBV5-1 and TRBJ2-1; TRBD2 agrees at 10 bases. The germline V gene encodes CDR1 SGHRS and CDR2 YFSETQ. The CDR3 spans 15 residues. Germline trimming cut 2 bases from V and 5 bases from J; bases unmatched to any gene: 4. This chain's CDR3 is CASSFRLAGNNEQFF. CDR3 DNA: TGCGCCAGCAGCTTCCGACTAGCGGGCAACAATGAGCAGTTCTTC.

The gene calls are TRBV24-1 and TRBJ1-5, with 7 nucleotides matching TRBD1. In germline, CDR1 is KGHDR, CDR2 SFDVKD. CDR3 length equals 13 residues. Trimming cost V 10 bases and J 6 bases; bases outside gene matches: 8. The CDR3 DNA reads as TGTGCCACAGCCCGACAGGGTTTTCAGCCCCAGCATTTT. Translated: CATARQGFQPQHF.

This chain connects TRBV7-9 to TRBJ2-7, with a tentative D call TRBD1 (6 bases). CDR1 is SEHNR, CDR2 FQNEAQ, per germline (reference sequence). The V end lost 4 bases, the J end lost 2 bases, and 18 bases lay between the germline ends. The length of the CDR3 is 16 residues. CDR3 nucleotide sequence: TGTGCCAGCAGCTCTCCCAGGACAGATAGCCCCTACGAGCAGTACTTC. Translation: CASSSPRTDSPYEQYF.

The CDR3 DNA reads TGCAGCGTTGGCAGGGAAGCCGGGGAGCTGTTTTTT. Its translation: CSVGREAGELFF. This rearrangement joins TRBV29-1 to TRBJ2-2; D is perhaps TRBD1 (5 bases). The CDR3 runs to 12 residues. V was cut by 4 bases and J by 6 bases, with 9 bases left in between. Germline V lookup: CDR1 SQVTM, CDR2 ANQGSEA.

V and J are TRBV4-2 and TRBJ2-3; 11 bases map to TRBD2. The CDR3 totals 15 residues. Germline CDR1 reads LGHNA; CDR2 reads YNFKEQ. V was clipped by 3 bases and J by 5 bases; unmatched bases: 4. CDR3 sequence reads: CASSQGLAARDTQYF. DNA for the CDR3: TGTGCCAGCAGCCAGGGACTAGCGGCGAGAGATACGCAGTATTTT.

The CDR3 nucleotides are TGCAGCGTTGACCCGGACGGTTCCTACGAGCAGTACTTC. It translates to CSVDPDGSYEQYF. The chain recombines TRBV29-1 with TRBJ2-7; D is undetermined. The CDR3 spans 13 residues. CDR1 is SQVTM, CDR2 ANQGSEA, per germline. V shed 3 bases and J shed 1 base, with 10 bases lying between them.

Only a few counts were recorded for this clonotype. This chain uses TRBV7-9 with TRBJ2-1; D is ambiguous. With 3 bases removed from V and 2 bases from J, the gap between germline ends came to 11 bases. CDR3 length: 15 amino acids. In germline, CDR1 is SEHNR, CDR2 FQNEAQ (reference sequence). DNA of the CDR3: TGTGCCAGCAGCTTTAGGCAGGTAACCTACAATGAGCAGTTCTTC. This encodes CASSFRQVTYNEQFF. The complete variable domain, with remaining parts taken from reference TRBV7-9 and TRBJ2-1, reads DTGVSQNPRHKITKRGQNVTFRCDPISEHNRLYWYRQTLGQGPEFLTYFQNEAQLEKSRLLSDRFSAERPKGSFSTLEIQRTEQGDSAMYLCASSFRQVTYNEQFFGPGTRLTVL.

This clonotype was recorded many times. The V gene is TRBV12-3 or TRBV12-4, the J gene TRBJ2-1; 9 nucleotides agree with TRBD2. The ends lost 3 bases at V and 5 bases at J; junction bases unmatched: 11. This CDR3 contains 17 residues. The CDR3 DNA reads TGTGCCAGCAGTTTTAGGGGGCTAGCGGGGAGCAACAATGAGCAGTTCTTC. Protein: CASSFRGLAGSNNEQFF.

A remark on this clonotype: A read error may produce the germline difference seen at one junction end. The chain combines TRBV7-9 with TRBJ2-3; D remains ambiguous. The CDR3 length is 12 residues. Germline lookup yields CDR1 SEHNR and CDR2 FQNEAQ (reference sequence). CDR3 DNA sequence: TGTGCCGGCAGCTACCACACAGATACGCAGTATTTT. The encoded protein is CAGSYHTDTQYF.

The chain recombines TRBV3-1 with TRBJ2-2; D is possibly TRBD1 (6 bases). Between the trimmed V and J ends, which lost 5 bases and 0 bases, there was a span of 16 bases. The CDR3 runs 17 residues. The germline V gene encodes CDR1 LGHDT and CDR2 YNNKEL (reference sequence). The CDR3 loop reads CASSGRTATTNTGELFF. The CDR3 DNA is TGTGCCAGCAGCGGCCGGACAGCCACTACGAACACCGGGGAGCTGTTTTTT. Full variable domain (missing parts from reference TRBV3-1 and TRBJ2-2): DTAVSQTPKYLVTQMGNDKSIKCEQNLGHDTMYWYKQDSKKFLKIMFSYNNKELIINETVPNRFSPKSPDKAHLNLHINSLELGDSAVYFCASSGRTATTNTGELFFGEGSRLTVL.

This clonotype was observed many times. The chain recombines TRBV7-9 with TRBJ1-1, with D unclear. Trimming shortened V by 0 bases and J by 5 bases, and 13 bases separated the two germline ends. This CDR3 is 15 amino acids long. Germline lookup yields CDR1 SEHNR and CDR2 FQNEAQ (reference sequence). Written as DNA, the CDR3 is TGTGCCAGCAGCTTAGCGCTTCACTACGGTACTGAAGCTTTCTTT. Translated, it gives CASSLALHYGTEAFF.

This clonotype was seen many times. V and J are TRBV5-1 and TRBJ1-2; TRBD1 matches at 7 bases. CDR3 length equals 14 residues. Per the germline V gene, CDR1 is SGHRS and CDR2 is YFSETQ. V trimming: 1 base; J trimming: 3 bases; junction bases outside the gene matches: 3. The CDR3 here is CASSLLTGDYGYTF. The CDR3 coding sequence is TGCGCCAGCAGCTTGTTAACAGGGGACTATGGCTACACCTTC.

This clonotype appeared a few times. The genes are TRBV29-1 and TRBJ1-1; D is unclear. The germline V and J ends were trimmed by 5 bases and 6 bases, with 13 bases remaining between them. Germline V gives CDR1 SQVTM, CDR2 ANQGSEA. The length of the CDR3 is 12 residues. In DNA form, the CDR3 reads TGCAGCGTTTCAATCTCCCACGCTGAAGCTTTCTTT. Amino acids: CSVSISHAEAFF.

This clonotype has only a few counts. The V gene is TRBV7-9, the J gene TRBJ2-7, with no clear D. V shed 6 bases and J shed 5 bases, with 20 bases lying between them. Germline-derived CDR1 and CDR2 are SEHNR and FQNEAQ (reference sequence). The CDR3 loop spans 15 amino acids. CDR3 sequence (DNA): TGTGCCAGCAGTCCTTACTCCAACAGCGTCCACGAGCAGTACTTC. This codes for CASSPYSNSVHEQYF.

This clonotype was observed a handful of times. The rearrangement joins TRBV2 to TRBJ2-1; TRBD1 matches at 10 bases. The CDR3 runs to 15 residues. The V and J ends lost 7 bases and 3 bases, in that order; junction bases with no gene match: 6. Germline lookup yields CDR1 SNHLY and CDR2 FYNNEI. CDR3: CASKTGTGDYNEQFF. The CDR3 DNA reads TGTGCCAGCAAAACCGGGACAGGGGACTACAATGAGCAGTTCTTC.

The J gene is TRBJ2-1, the V gene TRBV2; 7 bases align to TRBD1. With V trimmed by 6 bases and J by 0 bases, 8 bases remained unmatched. The CDR3 consists of 16 residues. Germline lookup yields CDR1 SNHLY and CDR2 FYNNEI. CDR3 amino acids: CASRPTGSPSYNEQFF. CDR3 sequence (DNA): TGTGCCAGCAGGCCGACAGGGAGCCCCTCCTACAATGAGCAGTTCTTC.

This clonotype was recorded once. The rearrangement uses TRBV6-8 and TRBJ1-4; D gene unclear. There are 14 residues in the CDR3. Trimming stripped 4 bases from V and 6 bases from J, with 12 bases between. Per germline, CDR1 MNHGY and CDR2 SAAAGT. CDR3 protein: CASSFVSPYEKLFF. The CDR3 nucleotides are TGTGCCAGCAGTTTTGTCAGCCCCTATGAAAAACTGTTTTTT.

The chain combines TRBV20-1 with TRBJ2-7; a possible D gene is TRBD1 (5 bases). CDR1 is DFQATT, CDR2 SNEGSKA, per germline (reference sequence). Trimming removed 5 bases at V and 4 bases at J, with 18 bases between. CDR3 size: 14 residues. CDR3 nucleotide sequence: TGCAGTGCTCTAGTCGGGCAGGGTCTTTACGAGCAGTACTTC. Residues: CSALVGQGLYEQYF.

The chain links TRBV11-2 to TRBJ2-1; TRBD2 aligns across 10 bases. The V gene end was trimmed by 3 bases and the J gene end by 8 bases; junction bases not matched to a gene: 7. The CDR3 covers 15 residues. Per germline, CDR1 SGHAT and CDR2 FQNNGV. CDR3 amino acids: CASSLGSSGGYEQFF. The DNA for the CDR3 is TGTGCCAGCAGCTTGGGGTCTAGCGGGGGCTATGAGCAGTTCTTC.

This clonotype has a handful of counts. J is TRBJ1-1 and V is TRBV12-3 or TRBV12-4, with D uncertain. This CDR3 comprises 15 residues. Trimming left V 3 bases short and J 3 bases short, with 14 bases between. CDR3 sequence: CASSFRRTLDTEAFF. CDR3 DNA sequence: TGTGCCAGCAGTTTTAGGAGGACGCTGGACACTGAAGCTTTCTTT.

This clonotype was seen a few times. The chain uses TRBV4-1 and TRBJ1-1, with D possibly being TRBD1 (6 bases). CDR3 length: 14 residues. V dropped 2 bases and J dropped 6 bases, with 13 bases sitting between them. The germline V gene encodes CDR1 MGHRA and CDR2 YSYEKL. The CDR3 region is CASSQTRGGAEAFF. CDR3 nucleotide sequence: TGCGCCAGCAGCCAAACCCGGGGGGGCGCTGAAGCTTTCTTT.

This clonotype showed up just a few times. V usage is TRBV12-3 or TRBV12-4 and J usage is TRBJ1-5, with D hard to call. CDR3 length equals 13 residues. V was clipped by 5 bases and J by 4 bases, with 9 bases between them. As DNA, the CDR3 is TGTGCCAGCAGTCCTGTGGGAAATCAGCCCCAGCATTTT. It yields the protein CASSPVGNQPQHF.

This clonotype was seen a handful of times. The CDR3 DNA reads TGTGCCAGCAGCTCTCCCCTGACAGGGAAAGAGACCCAGTACTTC. It encodes CASSSPLTGKETQYF. The V and J genes are TRBV7-9 and TRBJ2-5, with TRBD1 matching over 7 bases. Germline loops: CDR1 SEHNR, CDR2 FQNEAQ (reference sequence). The CDR3 has 15 amino acids. The J segment lost 3 bases and the V segment lost 4 bases, leaving 8 bases of the junction unmatched.